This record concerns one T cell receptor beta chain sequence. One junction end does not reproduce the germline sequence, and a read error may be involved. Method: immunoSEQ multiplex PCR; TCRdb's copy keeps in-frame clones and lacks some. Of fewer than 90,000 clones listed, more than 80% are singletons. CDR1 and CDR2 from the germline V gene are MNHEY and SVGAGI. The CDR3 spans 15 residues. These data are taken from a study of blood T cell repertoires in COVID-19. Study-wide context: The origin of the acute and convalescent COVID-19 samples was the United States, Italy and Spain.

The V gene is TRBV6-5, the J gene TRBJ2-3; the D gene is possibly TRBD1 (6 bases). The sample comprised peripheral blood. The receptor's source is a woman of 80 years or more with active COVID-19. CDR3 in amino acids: CAGSLTGSSTDTQYF. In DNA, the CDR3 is TGTGCCGGCAGTCTGACAGGATCTAGCACAGATACGCAGTATTTT.